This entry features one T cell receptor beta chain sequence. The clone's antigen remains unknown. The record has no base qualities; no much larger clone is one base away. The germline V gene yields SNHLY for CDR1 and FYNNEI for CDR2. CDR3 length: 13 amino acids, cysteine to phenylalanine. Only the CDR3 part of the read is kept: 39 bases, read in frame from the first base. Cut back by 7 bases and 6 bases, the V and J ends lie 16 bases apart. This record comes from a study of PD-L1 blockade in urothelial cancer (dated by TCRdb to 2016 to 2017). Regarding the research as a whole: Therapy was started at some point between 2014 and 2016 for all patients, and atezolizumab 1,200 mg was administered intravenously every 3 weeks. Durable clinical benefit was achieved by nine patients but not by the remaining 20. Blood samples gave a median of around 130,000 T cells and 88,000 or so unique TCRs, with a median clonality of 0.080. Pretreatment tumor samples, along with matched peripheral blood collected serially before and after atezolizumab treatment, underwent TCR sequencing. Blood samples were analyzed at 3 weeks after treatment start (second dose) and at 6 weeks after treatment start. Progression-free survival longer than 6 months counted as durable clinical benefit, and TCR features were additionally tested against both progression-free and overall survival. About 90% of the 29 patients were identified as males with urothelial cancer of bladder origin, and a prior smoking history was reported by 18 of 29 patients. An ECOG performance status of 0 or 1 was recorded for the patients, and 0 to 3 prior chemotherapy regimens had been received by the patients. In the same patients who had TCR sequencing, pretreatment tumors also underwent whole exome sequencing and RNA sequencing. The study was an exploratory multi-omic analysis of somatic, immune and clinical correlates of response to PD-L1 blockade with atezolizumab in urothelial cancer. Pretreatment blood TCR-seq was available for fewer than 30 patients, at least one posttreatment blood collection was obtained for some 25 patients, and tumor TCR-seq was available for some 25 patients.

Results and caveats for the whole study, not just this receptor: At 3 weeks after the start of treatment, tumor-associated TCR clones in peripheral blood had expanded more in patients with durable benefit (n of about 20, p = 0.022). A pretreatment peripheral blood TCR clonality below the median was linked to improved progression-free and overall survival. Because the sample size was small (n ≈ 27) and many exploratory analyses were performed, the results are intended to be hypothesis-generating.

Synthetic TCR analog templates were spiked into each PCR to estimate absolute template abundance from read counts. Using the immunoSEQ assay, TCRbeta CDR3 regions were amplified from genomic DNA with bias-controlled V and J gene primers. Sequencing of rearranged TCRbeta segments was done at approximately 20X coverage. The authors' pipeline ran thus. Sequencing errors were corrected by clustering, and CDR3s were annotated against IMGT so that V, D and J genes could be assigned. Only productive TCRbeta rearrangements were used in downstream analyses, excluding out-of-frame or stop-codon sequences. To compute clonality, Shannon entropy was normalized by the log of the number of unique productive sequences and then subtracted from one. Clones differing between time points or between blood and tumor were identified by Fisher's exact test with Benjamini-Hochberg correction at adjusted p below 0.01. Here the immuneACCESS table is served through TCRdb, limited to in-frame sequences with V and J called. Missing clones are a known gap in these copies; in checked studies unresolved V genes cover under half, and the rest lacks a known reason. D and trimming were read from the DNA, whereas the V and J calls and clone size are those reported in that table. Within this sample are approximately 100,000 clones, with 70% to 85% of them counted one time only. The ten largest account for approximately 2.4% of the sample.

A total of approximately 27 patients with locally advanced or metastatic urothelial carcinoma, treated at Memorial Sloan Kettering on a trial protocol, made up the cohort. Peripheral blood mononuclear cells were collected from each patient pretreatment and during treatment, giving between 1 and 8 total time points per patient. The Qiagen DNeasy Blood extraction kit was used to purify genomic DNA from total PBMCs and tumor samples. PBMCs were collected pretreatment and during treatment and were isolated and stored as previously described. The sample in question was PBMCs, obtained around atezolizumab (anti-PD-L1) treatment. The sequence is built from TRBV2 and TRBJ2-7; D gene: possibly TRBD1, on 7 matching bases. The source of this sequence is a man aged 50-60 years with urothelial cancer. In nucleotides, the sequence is TGTGCCAGCAACTCGCAGGGGGGAGGCGAGCAGTACTTC. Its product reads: CASNSQGGGEQYF. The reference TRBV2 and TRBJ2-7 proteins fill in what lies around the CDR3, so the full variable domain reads EPEVTQTPSHQVTQMGQEVILRCVPISNHLYFYWYRQILGQKVEFLVSFYNNEISEKSEIFDDQFSVERPDGSNFTLKIRSTKLEDSAMYFCASNSQGGGEQYFGPGTRLTVT.